This TCR beta chain appears in the sequencing data of a study of post-analysis software for immune sequencing data. Study-level results: Elevated frequency relative to controls characterized roughly five TRBV segments in patients, TRBV5-6, TRBV5-1 and TRBV20-1 among them.

The CDR3 covers 18 residues. Germline loops: CDR1 SEHNR, CDR2 FQNEAQ (reference sequence). Tagging with unique molecular identifiers was a feature of the TCR beta cDNA libraries. TCRdb recomputed calls from the PCR reads with MiXCR, one row per CDR3 protein. The table shows 450,000 or so distinct CDR3 sequences, with nearly 45% occurring only once. This clonotype was seen once. Its antigen is still unknown. The TCR comes from a girl aged 5 to 17 with multiple sclerosis. The sequenced sample consisted of blood. J is TRBJ2-5 and V is TRBV7-9, with TRBD1 matching over 12 bases. The J call is doubtful: the DNA matches TRBJ2-7 better. DNA of the CDR3: TGTGCCAGCAGCGACTACGGGACAGGGGGCCCCGATGGTTACGAGCAGTACTTC. Translation: CASSDYGTGGPDGYEQYF.